The 30 T cell receptor beta chains below come from one sample, sequenced in a study of shared clonotypes between healthy human individuals. TCRdb's copy holds only in-frame clones and misses some; the assay was immunoSEQ multiplex PCR. The data show around 510,000 clones, about 96% seen once. Input material: naive CD4+ T cells sorted from blood. Noted subset: CD45RA+ positively selected. The receptors were gathered from a woman in her 30s in good health.

The gene calls are TRBV6-1 and TRBJ1-2; D unclear. This CDR3 comprises 14 residues. Germline V lookup: CDR1 MNHNS, CDR2 SASEGT. V lost 7 bases to trimming and J lost 0 bases, with 12 bases between them. CDR3 sequence (DNA): TGTGCCAGCACCGCAGGCGGACCTAACTATGGCTACACCTTC. Translation: CASTAGGPNYGYTF.

This clone showed up just once. As DNA, the CDR3 is TGTGCCAGCCGTCCACTAGCGGGATTGAGGGAGCAGTACTTC. Amino acids: CASRPLAGLREQYF. The rearrangement uses TRBV11-2 and TRBJ2-7, with 10 positions matching TRBD2. There are 14 residues in the CDR3. The germline V gene encodes CDR1 SGHAT and CDR2 FQNNGV. The V segment lost 8 bases and the J segment 7 bases; nucleotides outside the gene matches: 11.

The chain employs TRBV29-1 and TRBJ2-1; perhaps TRBD1 as D (6 bases). Germline CDR1 reads SQVTM; CDR2 reads ANQGSEA. Between the trimmed V and J ends, which lost 6 bases and 1 base, there was a span of 7 bases. The CDR3 loop spans 12 amino acids. CDR3 region: CSVGTSYNEQFF. In DNA, the CDR3 is TGCAGCGTCGGGACATCCTACAATGAGCAGTTCTTC.

The table lists this clone with a few counts. The J gene is TRBJ1-5, the V gene TRBV2; weak D call: TRBD1 (5 bases). This CDR3 is 16 amino acids long. Germline V CDR1 and CDR2: SNHLY, FYNNEI. V was pared by 6 bases and J by 2 bases, with 17 bases between. The CDR3 here is CASSPPLGGGNQPQHF. CDR3 sequence (DNA): TGTGCCAGCAGCCCTCCTCTGGGGGGTGGCAATCAGCCCCAGCATTTT.

This rearrangement joins TRBV4-2 to TRBJ2-2, with 9 positions matching TRBD1. Germline values: CDR1 LGHNA, CDR2 YNFKEQ. Trimming took 4 bases from V and 3 from J; bases not matched to a gene: 6. The CDR3 is 16 residues long. CDR3 coding DNA: TGTGCCAGCAGCCTTAACAGGGGGCCGGACACCGGGGAGCTGTTTTTT. Residues: CASSLNRGPDTGELFF.

The V and J genes are TRBV6-1 and TRBJ2-1; 13 bases match TRBD2. The CDR3 sequence is 16 residues long. V lost 3 bases and J lost 2; bases outside the gene matches: 1. CDR1 is MNHNS, CDR2 SASEGT, per germline. The CDR3 DNA follows: TGTGCCAGCAGTGACGGACTAGCGGGAGCCTACAATGAGCAGTTCTTC. Translation: CASSDGLAGAYNEQFF.

The V gene is TRBV11-2, the J gene TRBJ2-5, with 9 bases fitting TRBD1. The J call is in doubt because the DNA end fits TRBJ2-7 better. Germline-derived CDR1 and CDR2 are SGHAT and FQNNGV. This CDR3 is 15 amino acids long. CDR3 sequence reads: CASSLRTGVFYEQYF. CDR3 coding DNA: TGTGCCAGCAGCTTACGGACAGGGGTATTTTACGAGCAGTACTTC.

J is TRBJ1-4 and V is TRBV28; TRBD1 is a possible D gene (5 bases). Germline values: CDR1 MDHEN, CDR2 SYDVKM. This CDR3 spans 15 amino acids. Trimming shortened V by 1 base and J by 8 bases, and 14 bases separated the two germline ends. CDR3 in amino acids: CASSLSSQGGEKLFF. CDR3 bases: TGTGCCAGCAGTTTATCGTCCCAGGGTGGAGAAAAACTGTTTTTT.

The CDR3 sequence is CASSNRDWAWNEQYF. The DNA for the CDR3 is TGTGCCAGCAGCAACCGGGACTGGGCGTGGAACGAGCAGTACTTC. The rearrangement joins TRBV7-8 to TRBJ2-7, with a weak D call TRBD2 (6 bases). The germline gives CDR1 SGHVS, CDR2 FQNEAQ. Trimming took off 5 bases at V and 5 bases at J, with 19 bases between the two ends. The CDR3 length is 15 residues. Looking up the rest from reference TRBV7-8 and TRBJ2-7 gives the full variable domain: GAGVSQSPRYKVAKRGQDVALRCDPISGHVSLFWYQQALGQGPEFLTYFQNEAQLDKSGLPSDRFFAERPEGSVSTLKIQRTQQEDSAVYLCASSNRDWAWNEQYFGPGTRLTVT.

The chain couples TRBV5-1 to TRBJ2-3; possibly TRBD2 for D (6 bases). The ends were cut back, 4 bases at V and 0 bases at J, with 18 bases in the middle. CDR1 is SGHRS and CDR2 is YFSETQ in the germline V gene. This CDR3 contains 17 residues. The CDR3 here is CASSRLGEVASTDTQYF. The CDR3 DNA follows: TGCGCCAGCAGCCGTCTCGGGGAGGTGGCTAGCACAGATACGCAGTATTTT.

The rearrangement uses TRBV19 and TRBJ1-1, with 8 bases aligning to TRBD1. This CDR3 is 13 amino acids long. V shed 7 bases and J 3 bases; nucleotides not matched to a gene: 4. The V gene's germline CDR1 is LNHDA and CDR2 SQIVND (reference sequence). The CDR3 sequence is CASTKDRDTEAFF. In DNA, the CDR3 is TGTGCCAGTACCAAGGACAGGGACACTGAAGCTTTCTTT.

The J gene is TRBJ1-5, the V gene TRBV18; 7 nucleotides line up with TRBD1. Trimming at V came to 5 bases and at J to 0 bases, leaving 4 bases not matched to a gene. The CDR3 loop spans 15 amino acids. CDR1 is KGHSH, CDR2 LQKENI, per germline. CDR3 DNA: TGTGCCAGCTCAACCGGGACAGTTAGCAATCAGCCCCAGCATTTT. It specifies CASSTGTVSNQPQHF.

The chain carries TRBV2 and TRBJ2-5; D uncertain. The germline gives CDR1 SNHLY, CDR2 FYNNEI. V was pared by 8 bases and J by 11 bases, with 27 bases between. There are 15 residues in the CDR3. DNA of the CDR3: TGTGCCAGCCGACTCGGTGAGACTCGAGAAGTCAAGCAGTACTTC. This encodes CASRLGETREVKQYF.

The chain is built from TRBV5-1 and TRBJ2-2, with 9 bases fitting TRBD2. The length of the CDR3 is 17 residues. The junction had 13 bases not matched to a gene; V was cut back by 5 bases and J by 5 bases. CDR1 SGHRS and CDR2 YFSETQ come from the germline V gene. Here the CDR3 reads CASSRASGTVRTGELFF. CDR3 DNA: TGCGCCAGCAGTAGGGCTAGCGGGACGGTACGGACCGGGGAGCTGTTTTTT.

The chain joins TRBV9 to TRBJ2-2; TRBD1 agrees at 11 bases. Germline CDR1 SGDLS, CDR2 YYNGEE. The ends lost 4 bases at V and 5 bases at J; junction bases unmatched: 10. The CDR3 length is 17 residues. CDR3: CASSRGPGTGGTGELFF. The CDR3 DNA reads TGTGCCAGCAGCCGAGGTCCCGGGACAGGGGGGACCGGGGAGCTGTTTTTT.

The V call is TRBV7-9, the J call TRBJ2-6; possible D gene TRBD1, 6 bases. Germline V CDR1 and CDR2: SEHNR, FQNEAQ (reference sequence). V was shortened by 0 bases and J by 0 bases, with 9 bases between the two germline ends. The CDR3 sequence is 17 residues long. The CDR3 reads CASSLAGGVSGANVLTF. In DNA, the CDR3 is TGTGCCAGCAGCTTAGCAGGGGGTGTCTCTGGGGCCAACGTCCTGACTTTC.

V gene TRBV7-2 combines with J gene TRBJ2-7; TRBD1 is a possible D gene (5 bases). Germline-derived CDR1 and CDR2 are SGHTA and FQGNSA. V lost 1 base to trimming and J lost 2 bases, with 12 bases between them. This CDR3 region has 15 residues. The CDR3 nucleotides read TGTGCCAGCAGCTTAGGACAGCGTCAAACCTACGAGCAGTACTTC. This encodes CASSLGQRQTYEQYF.

This chain links TRBV7-2 with TRBJ2-7, with TRBD2 matching 8 bases. V shed 3 bases, J shed 6 bases, and the junction held 4 bases outside the gene matches. Germline V lookup: CDR1 SGHTA, CDR2 FQGNSA. The CDR3 contains 13 residues. This CDR3 reads CASSLTSVGEQYF. The CDR3 DNA reads TGTGCCAGCAGCTTGACTAGCGTGGGCGAGCAGTACTTC.

This chain uses TRBV18 with TRBJ2-2, with a tentative D call TRBD2 (5 bases). Germline V lookup: CDR1 KGHSH, CDR2 LQKENI. With 6 bases removed from V and 6 bases from J, the gap between germline ends came to 14 bases. This CDR3 comprises 14 residues. CDR3 nucleotide sequence: TGTGCCAGCTCTCAAAACCGGGAATCCGGGGAGCTGTTTTTT. This codes for CASSQNRESGELFF.

This clone was recorded only once. The V call is TRBV19, the J call TRBJ1-1; D gene ambiguous. Trimming took off 1 base at V and 1 base at J, with 16 bases between the two ends. In germline, CDR1 is LNHDA, CDR2 SQIVND (reference sequence). The CDR3 runs to 17 residues. The CDR3 DNA sequence: TGTGCCAGTAGTATAGTCCGTGAGTGGGCAGGGAACACTGAAGCTTTCTTT. Its protein is CASSIVREWAGNTEAFF. The variable domain in full, with the rest retrieved from reference TRBV19 and TRBJ1-1, is DGGITQSPKYLFRKEGQNVTLSCEQNLNHDAMYWYRQDPGQGLRLIYYSQIVNDFQKGDIAEGYSVSREKKESFPLTVTSAQKNPTAFYLCASSIVREWAGNTEAFFGQGTRLTVV.

Comment on this clone: At one end the junction does not follow the germline gene, possibly because of a read error. The V and J genes are TRBV6-4 and TRBJ2-2, with no clear D. This CDR3 region has 15 residues. Looked up from germline, CDR1 is MRHNA and CDR2 is SNTAGT. CDR3 sequence reads: CASSYSIRAAGELFF. In DNA form, the CDR3 reads TGTGCCAGCAGTTACTCGATACGAGCTGCCGGGGAGCTGTTTTTT.

The V gene is TRBV6-1, the J gene TRBJ1-2, with 8 bases identical to TRBD1. J was trimmed by 4 bases and V by 5 bases; bases with no gene match: 3. The CDR3 has 13 amino acids. Germline loops: CDR1 MNHNS, CDR2 SASEGT. The DNA for the CDR3 is TGTGCCAGCAGTCGAACAGGGGGCTATGGCTACACCTTC. It translates to CASSRTGGYGYTF.

The chain links TRBV5-4 to TRBJ1-4; D ambiguous. The CDR3 runs 15 residues. Germline-derived CDR1 and CDR2 are SGHNT and YYREEE (reference sequence). Deletions cut 4 bases from V and 0 bases from J, with 10 bases between. CDR3 in DNA: TGTGCCAGCAGCCCAGGAGGTGCAACTAATGAAAAACTGTTTTTT. The encoded protein is CASSPGGATNEKLFF.

The rearrangement uses TRBV28 and TRBJ2-7; D tentatively fits TRBD1 or TRBD2 (6 bases each). V gave up 4 bases and J gave up 4 bases, with 23 bases separating them. The CDR3 loop spans 17 amino acids. Per the germline V gene, CDR1 is MDHEN and CDR2 is SYDVKM. In nucleotides, the CDR3 is TGTGCCAGCAGTTCCCCAGGGTGGGGGGCATCGCTTTACGAGCAGTACTTC. It yields the protein CASSSPGWGASLYEQYF.

The chain couples TRBV28 to TRBJ1-2; no firm D call. The CDR3 is 13 residues long. The germline V and J ends were trimmed by 3 bases and 4 bases, with 9 bases remaining between them. Germline assignment: CDR1 MDHEN and CDR2 SYDVKM. This chain's CDR3 is CASSFRLAYGYTF. CDR3 bases: TGTGCCAGCAGTTTCCGACTAGCCTATGGCTACACCTTC.

This chain joins TRBV14 and TRBJ1-2, with D maybe TRBD1 (6 bases). The CDR3 has 14 residues. In germline, CDR1 is SGHDN, CDR2 FVKESK. The V end lost 1 base, the J end lost 8 bases, and 14 bases lay between the germline ends. The DNA for the CDR3 is TGTGCCAGCAGCCAAGTCGCCGCGGGGGCGGGCTACACCTTC. Translated: CASSQVAAGAGYTF.

The chain couples TRBV10-3 to TRBJ1-4; unclear D gene. Trimming shortened V by 8 bases and J by 3 bases, and 7 bases separated the two germline ends. Germline CDR1 and CDR2: ENHRY and SYGVKD. This CDR3 is 12 amino acids long. CDR3 residues: CAIGSANEKLFF. The CDR3 DNA follows: TGTGCCATCGGGTCGGCTAATGAAAAACTGTTTTTT.

The chain carries TRBV5-1 and TRBJ2-3; the D is unclear. Trimming left V 3 bases short and J 5 bases short, with 16 bases between. The CDR3 has 15 residues. Germline V gives CDR1 SGHRS, CDR2 YFSETQ. CDR3 loop: CASSSVFEVQDTQYF. In DNA, the CDR3 is TGCGCCAGCAGCTCCGTCTTTGAAGTCCAAGATACGCAGTATTTT. Full variable domain (missing parts from reference TRBV5-1 and TRBJ2-3): KAGVTQTPRYLIKTRGQQVTLSCSPISGHRSVSWYQQTPGQGLQFLFEYFSETQRNKGNFPGRFSGRQFSNSRSEMNVSTLELGDSALYLCASSSVFEVQDTQYFGPGTRLTVL.

This rearrangement joins TRBV7-8 to TRBJ1-1, with a tentative D call TRBD1 (5 bases). There are 17 residues in the CDR3. Trimming pared 0 bases from V and 2 bases from J, leaving 16 bases between. Per the germline V gene, CDR1 is SGHVS and CDR2 is FQNEAQ. In DNA, the CDR3 is TGTGCCAGCAGCTTAGCGGGTGGACTGGGGCAAAACACTGAAGCTTTCTTT. Translating it yields CASSLAGGLGQNTEAFF.

In nucleotides, the CDR3 is TGTGCCACCAGCCTGCTGGGGCTCCACGAGCAGTACTTC. Its translation is CATSLLGLHEQYF. The V call is TRBV15, the J call TRBJ2-7; a weak D match, TRBD1 (5 bases). The V end lost 5 bases, the J end lost 5 bases, and 13 bases lay between the germline ends. In germline, CDR1 is LNHNV, CDR2 YYDKDF (reference sequence). This CDR3 comprises 13 residues.